The 14 T cell receptor beta chains given below trace back to one sample, sequenced in a study of cytomegalovirus exposure and HLA in healthy donors. The PCR used 60 Vbeta and 13 Jbeta primers. Profiled with immunoSEQ multiplex PCR; TCRdb holds only in-frame clones, not every one. Its table records 55,000 to 75,000 clones. The sample was PBMCs. These receptors were collected from a male donor in good health and CMV-seronegative.

The chain is built from TRBV5-1 and TRBJ2-5, with a tentative D call TRBD1 (7 bases). The germline V gene encodes CDR1 SGHRS and CDR2 YFSETQ. V lost 4 bases to trimming and J lost 5 bases, with 21 bases between them. The CDR3 is 16 amino acids. CDR3 loop: CASSGPQGRTGETQYF. CDR3 bases: TGCGCCAGCAGCGGGCCACAGGGGAGGACGGGGGAGACCCAGTACTTC.

The CDR3 protein is CASLRDNDNYGYTF. The CDR3, as DNA: TGTGCCAGTCTTAGGGACAATGATAACTATGGCTACACCTTC. J is TRBJ1-2 and V is TRBV2, with D possibly matching TRBD1 (6 bases). Per germline, CDR1 SNHLY and CDR2 FYNNEI. The V gene lost 9 bases and the J gene lost 1 base, with 15 bases spanning the gap. This CDR3 spans 14 amino acids.

The chain uses TRBV11-1 and TRBJ2-5; maybe TRBD1 (5 bases). CDR1 and CDR2 (germline): SGHAT, FQDESV (reference sequence). V gave up 4 bases and J gave up 1 base, with 16 bases separating them. This CDR3 spans 16 amino acids. Here the CDR3 reads CASSSYGSGPQETQYF. The CDR3 nucleotides are TGTGCCAGCAGCTCCTACGGGTCAGGGCCCCAAGAGACCCAGTACTTC.

As regards this clone: The CDR3 does not close with the conserved phenylalanine or tryptophan, likely indicating a read error. The chain has TRBV30 and TRBJ1-1; D ambiguous. The V end lost 4 bases, the J end lost 3 bases, and 12 bases lay between the germline ends. Germline-derived CDR1 and CDR2 are GTSNPN and SVGIG (reference sequence). The length of the CDR3 is 13 residues. CDR3 nucleotide sequence: TGTGCCTGGAACGGCCAACCGGACACTGAAGCTTTCCTT. As protein: CAWNGQPDTEAFL.

The chain has TRBV11-1 and TRBJ2-5; D might be TRBD2 (5 bases). The end of the DNA is better explained by TRBJ2-7, so the J call may be wrong. This CDR3 is built from 12 residues. Germline CDR1 is SGHAT and CDR2 is FQDESV (reference sequence). The CDR3 loop is CASSPGIYEQYF. The CDR3 coding sequence is TGTGCCAGCAGCCCGGGAATATACGAGCAGTACTTC.

V gene TRBV7-8 combines with J gene TRBJ2-3; 8 bases align to TRBD2. CDR3 length: 16 amino acids. Germline CDR1 is SGHVS and CDR2 is FQNEAQ. V gave up 5 bases and J gave up 0 bases; unmatched junction bases: 7. The CDR3 sequence: CASSRIGGASTDTQYF. As DNA, the CDR3 is TGTGCCAGCAGCCGCATCGGGGGGGCTAGCACAGATACGCAGTATTTT.

V usage is TRBV30 and J usage is TRBJ1-2; D is possibly TRBD1 (6 bases). Germline V lookup: CDR1 GTSNPN, CDR2 SVGIG (reference sequence). The ends were cut back, 0 bases at V and 3 bases at J, with 11 bases in the middle. The CDR3 sequence is 14 residues long. The CDR3 here is CAWSVKGEDYGYTF. The CDR3 DNA reads as TGTGCCTGGAGTGTAAAGGGGGAAGACTATGGCTACACCTTC.

The V gene is TRBV6-1, the J gene TRBJ2-1; 10 bases are shared with TRBD1. Germline V gene lookup returns CDR1 MNHNS and CDR2 SASEGT. CDR3 size: 16 residues. J gave up 5 bases and V 2 bases, and 6 bases lay outside the gene matches. CDR3 protein: CASSELGTGADNEQFF. In DNA form, the CDR3 reads TGTGCCAGCAGTGAACTGGGGACAGGGGCCGACAATGAGCAGTTCTTC.

As concerns this clone: Other DNA sequences in this specimen translate into the identical CDR3. The gene calls are TRBV6-1 and TRBJ2-7; 11 bases align to TRBD2. V gave up 2 bases and J gave up 0 bases; unmatched junction bases: 0. The germline V gene has CDR1 MNHNS and CDR2 SASEGT. The CDR3 length is 15 residues. The CDR3 sequence is CASSETSGGSYEQYF. As DNA, the CDR3 is TGTGCCAGCAGTGAAACTAGCGGGGGCTCCTACGAGCAGTACTTC.

The chain couples TRBV6-6 to TRBJ2-7, with 8 bases fitting TRBD2. The germline gives CDR1 MNHNY, CDR2 SVGAGI (reference sequence). The V gene end was trimmed by 5 bases and the J gene end by 2 bases; junction bases not matched to a gene: 8. There are 15 residues in the CDR3. CDR3 sequence reads: CASSPSGGVPYEQYF. The CDR3 DNA is TGTGCCAGCAGTCCTTCGGGAGGGGTCCCCTACGAGCAGTACTTC.

The chain combines TRBV7-9 with TRBJ2-7; D call uncertain. The germline CDR1 and CDR2 sequences are SEHNR and FQNEAQ (reference sequence). CDR3 size: 12 residues. Trimming cost V 1 base and J 5 bases, with 6 bases left between them. The CDR3 protein is CASSLELHEQYF. In DNA, the CDR3 is TGTGCCAGCAGCTTAGAACTGCACGAGCAGTACTTC.

V is TRBV7-2 and J is TRBJ1-2; tentatively, D is TRBD1 (6 bases). The CDR3 extends over 15 amino acids. The germline V gene encodes CDR1 SGHTA and CDR2 FQGNSA. V shed 0 bases and J shed 3 bases, with 11 bases lying between them. The CDR3 DNA is TGTGCCAGCAGCTTAGCGGTGGACAGCTACTATGGCTACACCTTC. Translation: CASSLAVDSYYGYTF.

The chain links TRBV7-9 to TRBJ1-3; no reliable D call. This CDR3 is built from 16 residues. Between the trimmed V and J ends, which lost 4 bases and 0 bases, there was a span of 13 bases. CDR1 SEHNR and CDR2 FQNEAQ come from the germline V gene (reference sequence). In nucleotides, the CDR3 is TGTGCCAGCAGCTCCCGATCGGGTAACTCTGGAAACACCATATATTTT. It translates to CASSSRSGNSGNTIYF.

The V call is TRBV28, the J call TRBJ1-2, with 8 positions matching TRBD1. The germline V gene has CDR1 MDHEN and CDR2 SYDVKM. This CDR3 spans 13 amino acids. The V segment lost 6 bases and the J segment 8 bases; nucleotides outside the gene matches: 8. The CDR3 protein is CASSPDRVRGYTF. The DNA of the CDR3 is TGTGCCAGCAGCCCGGACAGGGTTCGGGGCTACACCTTC.